Listed below are T cell receptor beta chains from one sample, sequenced in a study of Ad26.COV2.S vaccination and SARS-CoV-2 variants. Method: immunoSEQ multiplex PCR; TCRdb's copy keeps in-frame clones and lacks some. The sample lists over 300,000 clones, roughly four fifths occurring once. The sample in question was peripheral blood, obtained in a trial of Ad26.COV2.S vaccine versus placebo. The receptors come from a person between 18 and 65 years old who received the Ad26.COV2.S COVID-19 vaccine or a placebo. The CDR3 runs from the conserved cysteine through the conserved F or W. The D gene is left open where the match is weak. Clone size appears in some rows only: once, few, many, or a class for an expanded clone.

clone size	V gene	D gene	J gene	CDR3 protein	CDR3 DNA
.	TRBV10-2	.	TRBJ1-4	CASSERTEATNEKLFF	TGCGCCAGCAGTGAGAGGACGGAAGCAACTAATGAAAAACTGTTTTTT
.	TRBV7-9	.	TRBJ1-2	CASSLGGYGYTF	TGTGCCAGCAGCTTAGGAGGGTATGGCTACACCTTC
few	TRBV7-2	TRBD2	TRBJ2-5	CASSSRTSGVQETQYF	TGTGCCAGCAGCTCCAGGACTAGCGGGGTCCAAGAGACCCAGTACTTC
once	TRBV2	.	TRBJ1-1	CATPWGGSGAFF	TGTGCCACCCCGTGGGGGGGCTCGGGAGCTTTCTTT
once	TRBV3-1/TRBV3-2	.	TRBJ1-2	CASSQATNYGYTF	TGTGCCAGCAGCCAAGCAACTAACTATGGCTACACCTTC
once	TRBV9	.	TRBJ1-2	CASSVDVRGGTYGYTF	TGTGCCAGCAGCGTAGATGTTAGGGGGGGAACCTATGGCTACACCTTC
.	TRBV21-1	.	TRBJ2-4	CASSKVHEFGFVGKNIQYF	TGTGCCAGCAGCAAAGTGCACGAATTCGGATTTGTAGGTAAAAACATTCAGTACTTC
.	TRBV18	.	TRBJ2-7	CASSAGLGTYEQYF	TGTGCCAGCTCAGCGGGACTCGGCACCTACGAGCAGTACTTC
.	TRBV2	.	TRBJ1-2	CASKVGTALKGYTF	TGTGCCAGCAAGGTCGGGACGGCACTAAAAGGCTACACCTTC
.	TRBV24-1	TRBD2	TRBJ2-1	CATSDFRSGGRNEQFF	TGTGCCACCAGTGATTTTAGGAGCGGGGGAAGGAATGAGCAGTTCTTC
.	TRBV18	.	TRBJ1-4	CASSPPGLTTNEKLFF	TGTGCCAGCTCACCGCCCGGCTTAACAACTAATGAAAAACTGTTTTTT
.	TRBV2	.	TRBJ1-4	CASEKVGSGREKLFF	TGTGCCTCCGAAAAAGTAGGGAGTGGGCGTGAAAAACTGTTTTTT
.	TRBV5-4	.	TRBJ1-6	CASSSLPSHNSPLHF	TGTGCCAGCAGCTCCCTGCCCTCCCATAATTCACCCCTCCACTTT
.	TRBV5-1	.	TRBJ2-1	CASSLKSGFFLRDEQFF	TGCGCCAGCAGCTTGAAATCAGGATTCTTTCTACGCGATGAGCAGTTCTTC
.	TRBV29-1	.	TRBJ1-2	CSVERRYGVGGFGYTF	TGCAGCGTTGAGAGGCGGTATGGGGTGGGCGGTTTTGGCTACACCTTC
.	TRBV5-4	TRBD1	TRBJ2-7	CASSASTGSAEQYF	TGTGCCAGCAGCGCTTCGACAGGGTCGGCCGAGCAGTACTTC
few	TRBV24-1	TRBD1	TRBJ2-3	CATSVTGGDTQYF	TGTGCCACCAGTGTAACAGGGGGAGACACGCAGTATTTT
.	TRBV6-5	.	TRBJ2-5	CASRGLEETQYF	TGTGCCAGCAGGGGACTTGAAGAGACCCAGTACTTC
.	TRBV18	.	TRBJ1-1	CASSPLEGGGTEAFF	TGTGCCAGCTCACCGCTAGAGGGGGGGGGCACTGAAGCTTTCTTT
.	TRBV9	TRBD2	TRBJ2-5	CASSWGGRETQYF	TGTGCCAGCAGTTGGGGAGGGCGGGAGACCCAGTACTTC
.	TRBV5-1	TRBD2	TRBJ2-5	CASSPRLAGSQETQYF	TGCGCCAGCAGCCCTCGCCTAGCGGGAAGCCAAGAGACCCAGTACTTC
.	TRBV28	.	TRBJ1-1	CASSLPFSKGAEAFF	TGTGCCAGCAGTTTACCATTCTCTAAAGGGGCTGAAGCTTTCTTT
.	TRBV11-2	.	TRBJ2-1	CASSLIREDFGFF	TGTGCCAGCAGCCTTATTAGGGAGGACTTCGGGTTCTTC
.	TRBV4-2	TRBD2	TRBJ2-2	CASRVGGANTGELFF	TGTGCCAGCCGCGTGGGAGGGGCGAACACCGGGGAGCTGTTTTTT
.	TRBV7-2	.	TRBJ1-2	CASSLALFRRSNYGYTF	TGTGCCAGCAGCTTAGCGCTATTCAGACGCTCTAACTATGGCTACACCTTC
.	TRBV19	.	TRBJ2-3	CASSMAGEVTDTQYF	TGTGCCAGTAGTATGGCCGGGGAGGTCACAGATACGCAGTATTTT
.	TRBV7-2	.	TRBJ2-5	CASSLRSEGTQYF	TGTGCCAGCAGCTTAAGGTCCGAGGGGACCCAGTACTTC
few	TRBV11-3	TRBD1	TRBJ1-6	CASSLPGEGTGASPLHF	TGTGCCAGCAGCTTACCCGGGGAAGGGACAGGGGCTTCACCCCTCCACTTT
.	TRBV24-1	TRBD1	TRBJ1-1	CATSDPTGGRTEAFF	TGTGCCACCAGTGATCCGACAGGGGGCCGCACTGAAGCTTTCTTT
.	TRBV18	.	TRBJ2-7	CASSSPYEQYF	TGTGCCAGCTCGAGTCCCTACGAGCAGTACTTC
.	TRBV27	.	TRBJ1-4	CASSSFAGGREKLFF	TGTGCCAGCAGTTCATTCGCCGGAGGCAGGGAAAAACTGTTTTTT